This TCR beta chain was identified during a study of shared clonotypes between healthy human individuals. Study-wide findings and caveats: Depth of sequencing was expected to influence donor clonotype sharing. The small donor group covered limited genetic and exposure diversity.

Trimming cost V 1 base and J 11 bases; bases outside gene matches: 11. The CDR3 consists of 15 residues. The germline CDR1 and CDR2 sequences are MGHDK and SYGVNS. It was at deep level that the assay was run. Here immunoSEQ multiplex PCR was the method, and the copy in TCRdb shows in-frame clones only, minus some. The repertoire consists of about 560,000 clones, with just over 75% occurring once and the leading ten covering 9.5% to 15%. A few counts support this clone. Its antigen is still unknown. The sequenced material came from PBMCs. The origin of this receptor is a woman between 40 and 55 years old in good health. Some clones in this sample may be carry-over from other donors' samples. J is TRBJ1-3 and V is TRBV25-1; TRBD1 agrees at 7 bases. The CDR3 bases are TGTGCCAGCAGTGAATCAGGACAGGAGTCCTCTGCCATATATTTT. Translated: CASSESGQESSAIYF.